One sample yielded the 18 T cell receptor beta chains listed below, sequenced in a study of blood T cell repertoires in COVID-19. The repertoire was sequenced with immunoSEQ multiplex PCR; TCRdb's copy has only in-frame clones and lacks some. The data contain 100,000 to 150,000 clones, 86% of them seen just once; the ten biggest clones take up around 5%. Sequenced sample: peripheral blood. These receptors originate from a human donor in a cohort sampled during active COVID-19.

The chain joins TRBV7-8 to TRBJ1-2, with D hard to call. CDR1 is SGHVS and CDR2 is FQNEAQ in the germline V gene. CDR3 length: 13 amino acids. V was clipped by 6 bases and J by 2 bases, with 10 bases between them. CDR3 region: CASSIAGNYGYTF. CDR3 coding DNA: TGTGCCAGCAGTATCGCCGGGAACTATGGCTACACCTTC.

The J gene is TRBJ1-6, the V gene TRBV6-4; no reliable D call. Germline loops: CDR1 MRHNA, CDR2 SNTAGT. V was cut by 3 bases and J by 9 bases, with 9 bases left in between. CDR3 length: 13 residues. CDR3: CASSEMVGSPLHF. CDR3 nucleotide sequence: TGTGCCAGCAGTGAAATGGTCGGTTCACCCCTCCACTTT.

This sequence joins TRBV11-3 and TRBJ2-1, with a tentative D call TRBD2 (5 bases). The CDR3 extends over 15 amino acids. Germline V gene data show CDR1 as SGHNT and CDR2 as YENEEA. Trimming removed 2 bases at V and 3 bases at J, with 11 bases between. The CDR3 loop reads CASSLWEADYNEQFF. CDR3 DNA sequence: TGTGCCAGCAGCTTATGGGAAGCGGACTACAATGAGCAGTTCTTC.

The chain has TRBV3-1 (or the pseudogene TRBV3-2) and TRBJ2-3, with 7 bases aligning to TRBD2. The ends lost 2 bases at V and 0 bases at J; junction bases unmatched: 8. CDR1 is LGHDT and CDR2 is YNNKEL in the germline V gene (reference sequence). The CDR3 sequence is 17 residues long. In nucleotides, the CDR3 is TGTGCCAGCAGCCAAAGTATTAGCGGGTCTAGCACAGATACGCAGTATTTT. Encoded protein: CASSQSISGSSTDTQYF.

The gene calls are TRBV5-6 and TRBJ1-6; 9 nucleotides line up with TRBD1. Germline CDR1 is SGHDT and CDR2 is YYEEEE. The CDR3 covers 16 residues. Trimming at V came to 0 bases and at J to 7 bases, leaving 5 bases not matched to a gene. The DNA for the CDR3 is TGTGCCAGCAGCTTGGTGGGGGACAGGGAAAATTCACCCCTCCACTTT. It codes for CASSLVGDRENSPLHF.

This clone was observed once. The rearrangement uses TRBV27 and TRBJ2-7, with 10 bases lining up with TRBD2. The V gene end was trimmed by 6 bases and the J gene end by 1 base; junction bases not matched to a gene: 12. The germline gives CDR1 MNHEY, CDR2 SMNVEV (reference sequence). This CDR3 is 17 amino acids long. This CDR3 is CASRRRAGTSASYEQYF. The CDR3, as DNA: TGTGCCAGCAGGAGACGAGCCGGGACTAGCGCTTCCTACGAGCAGTACTTC.

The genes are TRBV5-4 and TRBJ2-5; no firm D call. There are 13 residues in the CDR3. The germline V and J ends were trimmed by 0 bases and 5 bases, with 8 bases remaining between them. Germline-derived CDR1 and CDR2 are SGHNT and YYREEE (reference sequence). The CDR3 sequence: CASSLAARETQYF. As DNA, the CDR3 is TGTGCCAGCAGCTTGGCTGCACGGGAGACCCAGTACTTC.

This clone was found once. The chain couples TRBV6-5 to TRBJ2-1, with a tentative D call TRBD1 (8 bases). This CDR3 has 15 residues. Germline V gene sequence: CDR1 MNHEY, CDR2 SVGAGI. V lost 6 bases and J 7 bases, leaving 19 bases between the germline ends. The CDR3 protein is CASSTDRGGFNEQFF. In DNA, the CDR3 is TGTGCCAGCAGCACCGACAGGGGAGGGTTTAATGAGCAGTTCTTC.

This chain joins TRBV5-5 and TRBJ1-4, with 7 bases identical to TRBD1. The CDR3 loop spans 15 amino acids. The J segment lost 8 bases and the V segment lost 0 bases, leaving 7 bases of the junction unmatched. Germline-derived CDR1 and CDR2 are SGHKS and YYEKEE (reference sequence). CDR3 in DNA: TGTGCCAGCAGCTTGGGACAGGGTAGAGGAGAAAAACTGTTTTTT. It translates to CASSLGQGRGEKLFF.

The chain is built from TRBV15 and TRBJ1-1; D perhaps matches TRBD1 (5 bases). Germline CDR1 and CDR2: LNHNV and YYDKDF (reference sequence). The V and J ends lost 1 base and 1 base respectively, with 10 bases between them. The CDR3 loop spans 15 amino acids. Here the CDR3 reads CATSRATGWNTEAFF. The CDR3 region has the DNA TGTGCCACCAGCAGAGCAACAGGATGGAACACTGAAGCTTTCTTT.

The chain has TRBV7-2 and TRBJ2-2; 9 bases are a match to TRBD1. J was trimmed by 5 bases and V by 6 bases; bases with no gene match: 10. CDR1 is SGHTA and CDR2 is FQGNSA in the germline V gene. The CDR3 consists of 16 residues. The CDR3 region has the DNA TGTGCCAGCAGGGGAGTCGGGACAGGGAGAACCGGGGAGCTGTTTTTT. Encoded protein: CASRGVGTGRTGELFF.

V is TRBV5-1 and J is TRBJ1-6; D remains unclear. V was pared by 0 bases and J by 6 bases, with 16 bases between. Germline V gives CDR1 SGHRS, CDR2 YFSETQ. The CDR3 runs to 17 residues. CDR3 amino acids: CASSLVGQAEGNSPLHF. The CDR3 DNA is TGCGCCAGCAGCTTGGTAGGCCAGGCCGAAGGTAATTCACCCCTCCACTTT.

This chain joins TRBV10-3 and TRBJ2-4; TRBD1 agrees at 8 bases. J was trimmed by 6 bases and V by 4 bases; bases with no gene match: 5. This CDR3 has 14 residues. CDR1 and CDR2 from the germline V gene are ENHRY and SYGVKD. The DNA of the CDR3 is TGTGCCATCAGTGTGGGGACAGGCACAAACATTCAGTACTTC. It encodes CAISVGTGTNIQYF.

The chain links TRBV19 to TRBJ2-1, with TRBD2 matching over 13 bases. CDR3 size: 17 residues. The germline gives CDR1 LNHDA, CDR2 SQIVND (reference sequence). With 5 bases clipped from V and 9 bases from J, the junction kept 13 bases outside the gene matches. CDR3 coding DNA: TGTGCCAGTAGTGCCCCCGGACTAGCGGGAGCCCCGTCTGAGCAGTTCTTC. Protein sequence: CASSAPGLAGAPSEQFF. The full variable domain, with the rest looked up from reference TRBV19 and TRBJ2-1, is DGGITQSPKYLFRKEGQNVTLSCEQNLNHDAMYWYRQDPGQGLRLIYYSQIVNDFQKGDIAEGYSVSREKKESFPLTVTSAQKNPTAFYLCASSAPGLAGAPSEQFFGPGTRLTVL.

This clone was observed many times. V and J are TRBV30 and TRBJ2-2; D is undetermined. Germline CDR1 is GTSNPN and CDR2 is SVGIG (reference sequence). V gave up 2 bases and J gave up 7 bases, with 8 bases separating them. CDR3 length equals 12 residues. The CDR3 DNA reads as TGTGCCTGGAGTCGTAATAGCGGGGAGCTGTTTTTT. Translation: CAWSRNSGELFF.

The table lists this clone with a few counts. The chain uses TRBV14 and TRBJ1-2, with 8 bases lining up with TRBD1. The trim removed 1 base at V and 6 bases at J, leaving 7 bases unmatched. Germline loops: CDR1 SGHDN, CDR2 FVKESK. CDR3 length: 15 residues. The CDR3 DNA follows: TGTGCCAGCAGCCAAGCCACGACAGGGGTCGATGGCTACACCTTC. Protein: CASSQATTGVDGYTF.

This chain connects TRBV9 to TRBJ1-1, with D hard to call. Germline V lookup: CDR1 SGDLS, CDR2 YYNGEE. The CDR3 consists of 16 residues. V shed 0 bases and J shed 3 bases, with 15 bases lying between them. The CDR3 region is CASSVGVAGGDTEAFF. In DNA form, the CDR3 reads TGTGCCAGCAGCGTAGGGGTGGCTGGCGGGGACACTGAAGCTTTCTTT.

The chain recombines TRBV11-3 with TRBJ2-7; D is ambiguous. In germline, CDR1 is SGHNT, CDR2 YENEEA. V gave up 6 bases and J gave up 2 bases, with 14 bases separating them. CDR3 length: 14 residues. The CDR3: CASSRSNGPYEQYF. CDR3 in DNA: TGTGCCAGCAGTCGCTCAAACGGTCCCTACGAGCAGTACTTC.